A single sample is the source of the 12 T cell receptor beta chains below, sequenced in a study of T cell responses to AZD1222 COVID-19 vaccine. Clones were sequenced by immunoSEQ multiplex PCR, and TCRdb holds only the in-frame ones, with some missing. The sample has about 150,000 clones; more than 85% are singletons. The sample here was peripheral blood, taken 28 days after the second AZD1222 dose. The origin of the receptors is an adult who received the AZD1222 COVID-19 vaccine.

This rearrangement joins TRBV10-3 to TRBJ2-5; 8 bases agree with TRBD1. The CDR3 loop spans 14 amino acids. V lost 2 bases and J lost 5; bases outside the gene matches: 4. The germline CDR1 and CDR2 sequences are ENHRY and SYGVKD. The CDR3 here is CAISERQGAETQYF. DNA of the CDR3: TGTGCCATCAGTGAGAGGCAGGGGGCTGAGACCCAGTACTTC.

The chain couples TRBV7-9 to TRBJ1-6; TRBD1 matches 7 bases. V dropped 5 bases and J dropped 9; count of bases not matched to a gene: 10. The CDR3 is made up of 15 amino acids. Germline assignment: CDR1 SEHNR and CDR2 FQNEAQ (reference sequence). CDR3 nucleotides: TGTGCCAGCAGCCCGTCCGAGACAGGGCGTTCACCCCTCCACTTT. Protein sequence: CASSPSETGRSPLHF.

This clone was counted a single time. The chain joins TRBV19 to TRBJ1-5; D gene unclear. The CDR3 has 15 residues. CDR1 is LNHDA, CDR2 SQIVND, per germline (reference sequence). Trimming cost V 2 bases and J 3 bases, with 11 bases left between them. The CDR3 reads CASSISGLYNQPQHF. CDR3 DNA: TGTGCCAGTAGTATATCGGGTTTATACAATCAGCCCCAGCATTTT.

This rearrangement joins TRBV19 to TRBJ1-3; 8 bases line up with TRBD1. Germline CDR1 and CDR2: LNHDA and SQIVND (reference sequence). The CDR3 has 14 residues. V lost 8 bases, J lost 0 bases, and 3 bases stayed unmatched. The CDR3: CASWDRISGNTIYF. CDR3 coding DNA: TGTGCCAGTTGGGACAGGATCTCTGGAAACACCATATATTTT.

The chain uses TRBV19 and TRBJ1-1; tentatively, D is TRBD1 (6 bases). V was trimmed by 5 bases and J by 2 bases, leaving 15 bases between them. The V gene's germline CDR1 is LNHDA and CDR2 SQIVND (reference sequence). The CDR3 runs to 15 residues. CDR3 nucleotides: TGTGCCAGTAGTCTTCTCGGGGGCCTTAACACTGAAGCTTTCTTT. It is translated as CASSLLGGLNTEAFF.

This clone was observed once. This chain joins TRBV12-3 or TRBV12-4 and TRBJ1-1, with 7 bases identical to TRBD1. V lost 5 bases to trimming and J lost 6 bases; unmatched junction nucleotides: 6. The CDR3 is made up of 13 amino acids. Written as DNA, the CDR3 is TGTGCCAGCAGTCAGGGGGTCCGAGCTGAAGCTTTCTTT. Protein product: CASSQGVRAEAFF.

The chain joins TRBV7-2 to TRBJ1-2; D remains unclear. Germline CDR1 reads SGHTA; CDR2 reads FQGNSA. With 1 base removed from V and 8 bases from J, the gap between germline ends came to 14 bases. This CDR3 has 14 residues. As DNA, the CDR3 is TGTGCCAGCAGCTTAGGAGGTATGCCAGGCGGCTACACCTTC. Protein product: CASSLGGMPGGYTF.

This chain links TRBV7-9 with TRBJ2-3; 9 nucleotides align to TRBD1. Germline CDR1 SEHNR, CDR2 FQNEAQ (reference sequence). This CDR3 region has 16 residues. V trimming: 0 bases; J trimming: 3 bases; junction bases outside the gene matches: 4. This chain's CDR3 is CASSLADRGWTDTQYF. The CDR3 bases are TGTGCCAGCAGCTTAGCGGACAGGGGTTGGACAGATACGCAGTATTTT.

This sequence joins TRBV14 and TRBJ2-1; D possibly corresponds to TRBD1 (6 bases). There are 16 residues in the CDR3. Germline-derived CDR1 and CDR2 are SGHDN and FVKESK. V was clipped by 2 bases and J by 0 bases, with 11 bases between them. The CDR3 DNA reads as TGTGCCAGCAGCCAAAGGACAGCCTTCTCCTACAATGAGCAGTTCTTC. It translates to CASSQRTAFSYNEQFF. The complete variable domain, with remaining parts taken from reference TRBV14 and TRBJ2-1, reads EAGVTQFPSHSVIEKGQTVTLRCDPISGHDNLYWYRRVMGKEIKFLLHFVKESKQDESGMPNNRFLAERTGGTYSTLKVQPAELEDSGVYFCASSQRTAFSYNEQFFGPGTRLTVL.

The chain combines TRBV25-1 with TRBJ2-2; D is possibly TRBD1 (5 bases). This CDR3 has 14 residues. Germline CDR1 and CDR2: MGHDK and SYGVNS. Trimming removed 7 bases at V and 1 base at J, with 10 bases between. The CDR3 protein is CASTGLENTGELFF. CDR3 coding DNA: TGTGCCAGCACAGGGCTAGAGAACACCGGGGAGCTGTTTTTT.

The CDR3 DNA reads as TGTGCCAGTAGTATATCGGGGAACACTGAAGCTTTCTTT. Translation: CASSISGNTEAFF. The chain combines TRBV19 with TRBJ1-1; no clear D. The CDR3 totals 13 residues. Germline V CDR1 and CDR2: LNHDA, SQIVND (reference sequence). V lost 2 bases and J 1 base, leaving 5 bases between the germline ends.

V usage is TRBV7-8 and J usage is TRBJ2-7; 8 nucleotides match TRBD1. Germline CDR1 reads SGHVS; CDR2 reads FQNEAQ. With 0 bases clipped from V and 0 bases from J, the junction kept 19 bases outside the gene matches. The CDR3 totals 21 residues. This CDR3 reads CASSLAFMGQDWRVSSYEQYF. CDR3 sequence (DNA): TGTGCCAGCAGCTTAGCTTTTATGGGACAGGACTGGCGTGTGAGCTCCTACGAGCAGTACTTC.